A selection of T cell receptor beta chains follows, all from one sample in a study of identical twins. TCRdb ran MiXCR on the 5' RACE reads and lists one entry per CDR3 protein. The sample lists roughly 230,000 distinct CDR3 sequences; approximately 8.3% were seen once. These data also formed part of another study, on yellow fever vaccine responses in identical twins.

Input material: CD8+ T cells sorted from blood. The receptors come from a woman between 18 and 30 years old in good health. The CDR3 runs from the conserved cysteine through the conserved F or W. Fields, in order: J gene, D gene, clone size, V gene, CDR3 protein, CDR3 DNA. The D gene is left open where the match is weak. Only some rows state a clone size, as once, few, many or a class for expanded clones.

TRBJ1-1 | NA | NA | TRBV7-6 | CASSSPQGLNTEAFF | TGTGCCAGCAGCTCGCCACAGGGATTGAACACTGAAGCTTTCTTT
TRBJ1-2 | NA | few | TRBV27 | CASSTAGGSSYGYTF | TGTGCCAGCAGTACTGCCGGGGGCTCGTCCTATGGCTACACCTTC
TRBJ2-7 | NA | few | TRBV7-9 | CASSLSIGEQYF | TGTGCCAGCAGCCTCTCGATCGGCGAGCAGTACTTC
TRBJ2-7 | NA | many | TRBV7-8 | CASSLGFSYEQYF | TGTGCCAGCAGCTTAGGGTTCTCCTACGAGCAGTACTTC
TRBJ2-7 | NA | few | TRBV2 | CASSVAITDEQYF | TGTGCCAGCAGTGTTGCGATTACCGACGAGCAGTACTTC
TRBJ2-1 | NA | few | TRBV4-1 | CASSQIAGETNEQFF | TGCGCCAGCAGCCAAATTGCGGGTGAAACCAATGAGCAGTTCTTC
TRBJ2-1 | TRBD2 | few | TRBV5-6 | CASSLGAGESYNEQFF | TGTGCCAGCAGCTTGGGAGCGGGAGAAAGTTACAATGAGCAGTTCTTC
TRBJ2-1 | TRBD2 | NA | TRBV4-3 | CASSQDASGSFLNEQFF | TGCGCCAGCAGCCAAGATGCTAGCGGGTCGTTTCTAAATGAGCAGTTCTTC
TRBJ2-7 | NA | many | TRBV5-1 | CASSDDYPAGYEQYF | TGCGCCAGCAGCGATGACTATCCAGCGGGCTACGAGCAGTACTTC
TRBJ1-6 | NA | NA | TRBV4-1 | CASIGESSSYNSPLHF | TGCGCCAGCATTGGGGAATCGAGCTCCTATAATTCACCCCTCCACTTT
TRBJ1-2 | NA | NA | TRBV27 | CASSSPLTGSAF | TGTGCCAGCAGTTCCCCCCTGACAGGTTCGGCCTTC
TRBJ1-1 | TRBD1 | NA | TRBV29-1 | CSVQGAQTEAFF | TGCAGCGTTCAGGGGGCGCAGACTGAAGCTTTCTTT
TRBJ2-1 | TRBD1 | many | TRBV7-9 | CASSLVHRGSYNEQFF | TGTGCCAGCAGCTTAGTCCACAGGGGCTCCTACAATGAGCAGTTCTTC
TRBJ2-1 | NA | many | TRBV3-1 | CASSQGGGDSSSYNEQFF | TGTGCCAGCAGCCAAGGAGGGGGAGACAGTAGCTCCTACAATGAGCAGTTCTTC
TRBJ2-7 | NA | NA | TRBV4-3 | CASSQDAGFYEQYF | TGCGCCAGCAGCCAAGACGCAGGGTTCTACGAGCAGTACTTC
TRBJ2-1 | NA | few | TRBV18 | CASSPPMSGDIYNEQFF | TGTGCCAGCTCACCACCAATGAGCGGGGACATATACAATGAGCAGTTCTTC
TRBJ2-7 | TRBD1 | NA | TRBV19 | CASSAGQGNEQYF | TGTGCCAGTAGCGCGGGACAGGGTAACGAGCAGTACTTC
TRBJ2-1 | TRBD2 | few | TRBV11-1 | CASSGEGLAGVSSYNEQFF | TGTGCCAGCAGCGGAGAGGGACTAGCGGGAGTGAGCTCCTACAATGAGCAGTTCTTC
TRBJ2-7 | NA | many | TRBV12-3/TRBV12-4 | CASSPSGTEQYF | TGTGCCAGCAGTCCCTCAGGGACCGAGCAGTACTTC
TRBJ1-2 | NA | few | TRBV4-3 | CASSQDDTYGYTF | TGCGCCAGCAGCCAAGATGACACCTATGGCTACACCTTC
TRBJ2-3 | TRBD2 | few | TRBV7-7 | CASSLGLAGGLRVQDTQYF | TGTGCTAGCAGCTTAGGTCTAGCGGGGGGGCTGAGGGTTCAAGATACGCAGTATTTT
TRBJ2-7 | TRBD2 | few | TRBV12-3/TRBV12-4 | CASSSPGLAGDEQYF | TGTGCCAGCAGTTCGCCGGGACTAGCGGGAGACGAGCAGTACTTC
TRBJ1-1 | NA | few | TRBV27 | CASSSYLNTEAFF | TGTGCCAGCAGTTCGTATTTGAACACTGAAGCTTTCTTT
TRBJ2-3 | TRBD2 | few | TRBV20-1 | CSARELAGGPSGTDTQYF | TGCAGTGCTAGAGAACTAGCGGGAGGGCCCTCCGGCACAGATACGCAGTATTTT
TRBJ2-2 | NA | many | TRBV29-1 | CSVDVNMNTGELFF | TGCAGCGTTGACGTCAATATGAACACCGGGGAGCTGTTTTTT
TRBJ2-3 | TRBD2 | few | TRBV24-1 | CATSDPSGGGTDTQYF | TGTGCCACCAGTGATCCCAGCGGGGGGGGCACAGATACGCAGTATTTT
TRBJ2-1 | NA | NA | TRBV4-3 | CASSQEWRDSYNEQFF | TGCGCCAGCAGCCAAGAGTGGCGGGACTCCTACAATGAGCAGTTCTTC
TRBJ2-5 | TRBD1 | few | TRBV4-3 | CASSQDPGTDQETQYF | TGCGCCAGCAGCCAAGACCCCGGGACAGACCAAGAGACCCAGTACTTC
TRBJ2-1 | TRBD2 | many | TRBV29-1 | CSAIAGYNEQFF | TGCAGCGCGATAGCGGGTTACAATGAGCAGTTCTTC
TRBJ2-1 | TRBD2 | NA | TRBV4-3 | CASNDITSGINEQFF | TGCGCCAGCAACGATATTACTAGCGGGATCAATGAGCAGTTCTTC
TRBJ2-3 | NA | many | TRBV10-3 | CAISDGQASELDTQYF | TGTGCCATCAGCGATGGTCAGGCTAGCGAGTTAGATACGCAGTATTTT
TRBJ2-5 | TRBD2 | NA | TRBV20-1 | CSAYIAGGQETQYF | TGCAGTGCATACATAGCGGGGGGCCAAGAGACCCAGTACTTC
TRBJ2-2 | NA | NA | TRBV7-6 | CASSLGEANTGELFF | TGTGCCAGCAGCTTGGGAGAAGCGAACACCGGGGAGCTGTTTTTT
TRBJ2-7 | NA | NA | TRBV20-1 | CSARDLYRDIEEQYF | TGCAGTGCCAGGGATCTTTACCGGGACATAGAAGAGCAGTACTTC
TRBJ2-1 | NA | few | TRBV7-9 | CASSLTHNEQFF | TGTGCCAGCAGCTTAACCCACAATGAGCAGTTCTTC
TRBJ2-2 | NA | NA | TRBV13 | CASSLWSRVNTGELFF | TGTGCCAGCAGCTTATGGTCCAGGGTGAACACCGGGGAGCTGTTTTTT
TRBJ2-1 | TRBD2 | NA | TRBV4-1 | CASSQAVLAPEQFF | TGCGCCAGCAGCCAAGCGGTACTAGCGCCTGAGCAGTTCTTC
TRBJ2-7 | NA | few | TRBV3-1 | CASSIPGTPYEQYF | TGTGCCAGCAGCATTCCCGGGACCCCCTACGAGCAGTACTTC
TRBJ1-4 | NA | many | TRBV7-9 | CATVQGTTNEKLFF | TGTGCCACCGTACAGGGAACAACTAATGAAAAACTGTTTTTT
TRBJ1-5 | NA | NA | TRBV6-4 | CASGGGRYQPQHF | TGTGCCAGCGGGGGGGGACGTTATCAGCCCCAGCATTTT
TRBJ1-1 | NA | few | TRBV19 | CASSIDVGRNTEAFF | TGTGCCAGTAGTATAGATGTGGGTCGGAACACTGAAGCTTTCTTT
TRBJ2-7 | TRBD2 | NA | TRBV20-1 | CSARDSAGGRGEQYF | TGCAGTGCTAGAGATTCCGCGGGAGGCCGGGGGGAGCAGTACTTC
TRBJ2-7 | NA | NA | TRBV4-3 | CASSQEGGRSYEQYF | TGCGCCAGCAGCCAAGAAGGCGGACGCTCCTACGAGCAGTACTTC
TRBJ1-5 | NA | many | TRBV7-9 | CASSSGRNQPQHF | TGTGCCAGCAGCTCAGGGAGGAATCAGCCCCAGCATTTT
TRBJ2-4 | NA | few | TRBV4-1 | CASSQEVGAAKNIQYF | TGCGCCAGCAGCCAAGAGGTAGGGGCAGCCAAAAACATTCAGTACTTC
TRBJ2-2 | NA | NA | TRBV9 | CASSVGGSGELFF | TGTGCCAGCAGCGTAGGTGGGTCCGGGGAGCTGTTTTTT
TRBJ2-1 | TRBD2 | NA | TRBV20-1 | CSARVPLGGTSGYNEQFF | TGCAGTGCTAGGGTCCCACTTGGCGGGACTAGCGGCTACAATGAGCAGTTCTTC
TRBJ2-4 | TRBD1 | many | TRBV4-3 | CASSQDRSGGAKNIQYF | TGCGCCAGCAGCCAAGATCGATCAGGGGGTGCCAAAAACATTCAGTACTTC
TRBJ1-1 | NA | NA | TRBV5-8 | CASSLYRSTYTEAFF | TGTGCCAGCAGTCTATACAGGAGCACCTACACTGAAGCTTTCTTT
TRBJ2-2 | TRBD2 | few | TRBV7-8 | CASSGSGSANTGELFF | TGTGCCAGCAGCGGTAGCGGGAGCGCGAACACCGGGGAGCTGTTTTTT
TRBJ2-3 | NA | few | TRBV27 | CASHGDTQYF | TGTGCCAGCCACGGAGATACGCAGTATTTT